Below, 27 T cell receptor beta chains from the same sample are listed, as sequenced in a study of human T cells and chemical hapten exposure. The time point denotes: patch test 1, 2 weeks after DPC sensitization. Treatment given: therapeutic diphenylcyclopropenone sensitization with weekly scalp DPC. TCRdb redid the calling of the RACE reads with MiXCR, one entry per CDR3 protein. The sample has around 340,000 distinct CDR3 sequences, around 7% seen once. The sequencing used whole blood, collected in connection with sensitization to the hapten diphenylcyclopropenone (DPC). These receptors were obtained from a woman between 18 and 29 years old with alopecia areata. Some clones in this sample may be carry-over from other donors' samples.

The table lists this clonotype with many counts. CDR3 nucleotide sequence: TGTGCCATCAGTGAGAGCGGCCCCGCAGAGACCCAGTACTTC. Translating gives CAISESGPAETQYF. The chain couples TRBV10-3 to TRBJ2-5; tentatively, D is TRBD2 (5 bases). The CDR3 runs to 14 residues. Per germline, CDR1 ENHRY and CDR2 SYGVKD. Trimming shortened V by 2 bases and J by 4 bases, and 11 bases separated the two germline ends.

There are many counts of this clonotype. The chain is built from TRBV13 and TRBJ2-2; D is undetermined. The CDR3 loop spans 16 amino acids. Germline CDR1 PRHDT, CDR2 FYEKMQ (reference sequence). V was shortened by 2 bases and J by 4 bases, with 14 bases between the two germline ends. Written as DNA, the CDR3 is TGTGCCAGCAGCTTATTGGAGAATAAACTCACCGGGGAGCTGTTTTTT. This codes for CASSLLENKLTGELFF.

This rearrangement joins TRBV2 to TRBJ1-5, with a weak D call TRBD1 (5 bases). V was cut by 6 bases and J by 0 bases, with 9 bases left in between. This CDR3 region has 14 residues. The germline CDR1 and CDR2 sequences are SNHLY and FYNNEI. The chain's CDR3 is CASRGENSNQPQHF. The CDR3 coding sequence is TGTGCCAGCAGGGGGGAGAATAGCAATCAGCCCCAGCATTTT.

This clonotype showed up just a few times. This chain uses TRBV20-1 with TRBJ1-2; no clear D gene. Germline V CDR1 and CDR2: DFQATT, SNEGSKA (reference sequence). V lost 4 bases and J 5 bases, leaving 11 bases between the germline ends. There are 12 residues in the CDR3. CDR3 sequence: CSATGRSYGYTF. The CDR3 bases are TGCAGTGCTACCGGGAGAAGTTATGGCTACACCTTC.

This clonotype showed up many times. The rearrangement links TRBV5-4 to TRBJ2-3, with 8 bases lining up with TRBD2. The CDR3 loop spans 15 amino acids. V dropped 1 base and J dropped 1; count of bases not matched to a gene: 2. The V gene's germline CDR1 is SGHNT and CDR2 YYREEE (reference sequence). CDR3 nucleotide sequence: TGTGCCAGCAGCTTGAAAGCGGGGGGCACAGATACGCAGTATTTT. It encodes CASSLKAGGTDTQYF.

The CDR3: CASSYSGQGTVYEQYF. The CDR3 region has the DNA TGTGCCAGCAGTTACTCCGGACAGGGGACTGTTTACGAGCAGTACTTC. The chain carries TRBV6-6 and TRBJ2-7; 9 nucleotides match TRBD1. V trimming: 0 bases; J trimming: 4 bases; junction bases outside the gene matches: 7. The CDR3 covers 16 residues. From germline, CDR1 is MNHNY and CDR2 SVGAGI (reference sequence).

V is TRBV20-1 and J is TRBJ1-1, with D perhaps matching TRBD1 (6 bases). This CDR3 has 16 residues. From germline, CDR1 is DFQATT and CDR2 SNEGSKA (reference sequence). V lost 0 bases, J lost 1 base, and 15 bases lay in between. CDR3 sequence: CSARDQGGLWNTEAFF. The CDR3 DNA reads as TGCAGTGCTAGAGATCAAGGGGGGCTGTGGAACACTGAAGCTTTCTTT.

The chain employs TRBV6-6 and TRBJ2-7, with TRBD1 identical over 7 bases. The CDR3 sequence is 15 residues long. The germline CDR1 and CDR2 sequences are MNHNY and SVGAGI (reference sequence). With 2 bases clipped from V and 3 bases from J, the junction kept 7 bases outside the gene matches. This chain's CDR3 is CASSYPGTAVYEQYF. DNA for the CDR3: TGTGCCAGCAGTTACCCCGGGACAGCGGTCTACGAGCAGTACTTC.

The genes are TRBV10-3 and TRBJ2-7; 9 bases match TRBD2. The CDR3 sequence is 15 residues long. Unmatched junction bases numbered 4, after V lost 4 bases and J lost 0 bases. Germline values: CDR1 ENHRY, CDR2 SYGVKD. The CDR3 reads CAISGSGGRSYEQYF. The CDR3 DNA reads TGTGCCATCAGTGGTAGCGGGGGTCGCTCCTACGAGCAGTACTTC.

This clonotype was counted many times. The chain links TRBV6-5 to TRBJ1-1; D possibly corresponds to TRBD1 (5 bases). Trimming pared 2 bases from V and 1 base from J, leaving 17 bases between. The CDR3 runs to 17 residues. Looked up from germline, CDR1 is MNHEY and CDR2 is SVGAGI. The chain's CDR3 is CASSYGGGYQENTEAFF. Here the CDR3 DNA reads TGTGCCAGCAGTTACGGCGGGGGATACCAGGAGAACACTGAAGCTTTCTTT.

This clonotype was seen only a few times. The V call is TRBV7-9, the J call TRBJ1-1; D is unresolved. The V end lost 2 bases, the J end lost 11 bases, and 15 bases lay between the germline ends. The length of the CDR3 is 13 residues. Germline V lookup: CDR1 SEHNR, CDR2 FQNEAQ (reference sequence). CDR3 region: CASSLLPRNGAFF. CDR3 DNA: TGTGCCAGCAGCTTACTACCCAGGAATGGGGCTTTCTTT.

The chain employs TRBV4-3 and TRBJ2-7, with 11 bases aligning to TRBD1. There are 14 residues in the CDR3. The ends lost 5 bases at V and 7 bases at J; junction bases unmatched: 7. The germline V gene has CDR1 LGHNA and CDR2 YSLEER. The CDR3 nucleotides are TGCGCCAGCAGCGTCGGACAGGGGGCGCGGGAGCAGTACTTC. Translating gives CASSVGQGAREQYF.

This rearrangement joins TRBV28 to TRBJ2-3; TRBD1 agrees at 7 bases. The CDR3 is 17 residues long. V was clipped by 2 bases and J by 3 bases; unmatched bases: 11. Germline V CDR1 and CDR2: MDHEN, SYDVKM. CDR3 loop: CASSLEMAGGVTDTQYF. CDR3 sequence (DNA): TGTGCCAGCAGTTTAGAGATGGCAGGGGGTGTGACAGATACGCAGTATTTT.

This clonotype occurred many times. The genes are TRBV6-5 and TRBJ2-7, with D perhaps matching TRBD2 (5 bases). Germline V gene lookup returns CDR1 MNHEY and CDR2 SVGAGI. V was shortened by 5 bases and J by 2 bases, with 13 bases between the two germline ends. The CDR3 consists of 14 residues. Here the CDR3 reads CASSHQSGAYEQYF. The CDR3 nucleotides are TGTGCCAGCAGTCACCAATCCGGGGCCTACGAGCAGTACTTC.

This clonotype was recorded at least ten times. The chain links TRBV24-1 to TRBJ2-3; D possibly uses TRBD1 or TRBD2 (5 bases each). Looked up from germline, CDR1 is KGHDR and CDR2 is SFDVKD. V was trimmed by 12 bases and J by 3 bases, leaving 15 bases between them. The CDR3 runs to 13 residues. The CDR3: CAVEGTATDTQYF. Written as DNA, the CDR3 is TGTGCCGTTGAGGGGACCGCGACAGATACGCAGTATTTT.

Many counts were recorded for this clonotype. One end of the junction fails to match germline, which may point to a read error. V usage is TRBV7-6 and J usage is TRBJ2-2; the D call may be TRBD1 or TRBD2 (5 bases each). The CDR3 consists of 14 residues. Per the germline V gene, CDR1 is SGHVS and CDR2 is FNYEAQ. CDR3 bases: TGTGCTAGCAGCCAGTGGGGGATCGCCGGGGAGCTGTTTTTT. Translated, it gives CASSQWGIAGELFF.

This clonotype has ten or more counts. The chain employs TRBV3-1 and TRBJ1-6; perhaps TRBD1 as D (5 bases). The CDR3 contains 14 residues. The V end was cut by 0 bases, the J end by 9 bases, with 9 bases between. Germline CDR1 and CDR2: LGHDT and YNNKEL (reference sequence). The CDR3 bases are TGTGCCAGCAGCCAAGATGCGGGGACTTCACCCCTCCACTTT. Residues: CASSQDAGTSPLHF.

This clonotype was counted only a few times. The chain links TRBV28 to TRBJ2-7; D is possibly TRBD1 or TRBD2 (5 bases each). The V end was cut by 8 bases, the J end by 2 bases, with 7 bases between. Germline assignment: CDR1 MDHEN and CDR2 SYDVKM. CDR3 length equals 11 residues. CDR3 protein: CASGGPYEQYF. The CDR3 coding sequence is TGTGCCAGCGGGGGTCCCTACGAGCAGTACTTC. The full variable domain, its missing parts supplied by reference TRBV28 and TRBJ2-7, is DVKVTQSSRYLVKRTGEKVFLECVQDMDHENMFWYRQDPGLGLRLIYFSYDVKMKEKGDIPEGYSVSREKKERFSLILESASTNQTSMYLCASGGPYEQYFGPGTRLTVT.

This clonotype was counted a few times. This chain connects TRBV28 to TRBJ2-3; no firm D call. V was trimmed by 5 bases and J by 5 bases, leaving 11 bases between them. The length of the CDR3 is 13 residues. From germline, CDR1 is MDHEN and CDR2 SYDVKM. The DNA of the CDR3 is TGTGCCAGCAGTGTTCCGCCGGGAGATACGCAGTATTTT. This translates into CASSVPPGDTQYF.

This clonotype was counted a few times. The chain is built from TRBV6-5 and TRBJ1-4, with a tentative D call TRBD1 (6 bases). Per the germline V gene, CDR1 is MNHEY and CDR2 is SVGAGI. The CDR3 has 20 residues. The V and J ends lost 2 bases and 0 bases respectively, with 22 bases between them. The CDR3 reads CASSYGPVTGPSSTNEKLFF. The CDR3, as DNA: TGTGCCAGCAGTTACGGACCGGTGACAGGACCTTCTTCAACTAATGAAAAACTGTTTTTT.

The sample holds many counts of this clonotype. The gene calls are TRBV27 and TRBJ2-6; D gene uncertain. V lost 6 bases, J lost 2 bases, and 14 bases lay in between. This CDR3 contains 16 residues. Germline V gives CDR1 MNHEY, CDR2 SMNVEV (reference sequence). For the CDR3, the DNA is TGTGCCAGCAGATTTATAGCAGAGACTGGGGCCAACGTCCTGACTTTC. The encoded protein is CASRFIAETGANVLTF.

This clonotype has just a few counts. The gene calls are TRBV7-2 and TRBJ2-7; D is perhaps TRBD1 (5 bases). Trimming stripped 1 base from V and 9 bases from J, with 13 bases between. The length of the CDR3 is 13 residues. Looked up from germline, CDR1 is SGHTA and CDR2 is FQGNSA. CDR3 sequence (DNA): TGTGCCAGCAGCTTAGTGACAGCTCAGGTGCAGTACTTC. Residues: CASSLVTAQVQYF.

This clonotype was detected a few times. The chain uses TRBV5-1 and TRBJ2-1; 7 nucleotides line up with TRBD1. The CDR3 runs to 15 residues. J lost 2 bases, V lost 0 bases, and 2 bases had no gene match. CDR1 SGHRS and CDR2 YFSETQ come from the germline V gene. This chain's CDR3 is CASSLDRGTYNEQFF. The CDR3, as DNA: TGCGCCAGCAGCTTGGACAGGGGAACCTACAATGAGCAGTTCTTC.

This clonotype showed up just a few times. The J gene is TRBJ2-3, the V gene TRBV27; D possibly corresponds to TRBD2 (6 bases). V lost 6 bases, J lost 1 base, and 17 bases lay in between. CDR3 length: 16 amino acids. Germline CDR1 is MNHEY and CDR2 is SMNVEV (reference sequence). Written as DNA, the CDR3 is TGTGCCAGCAGCCCCTTAGCGGAACCTGGCACAGATACGCAGTATTTT. Translation gives CASSPLAEPGTDTQYF.

This clonotype was detected only a few times. This sequence joins TRBV10-3 and TRBJ2-3; D not certain. Per germline, CDR1 ENHRY and CDR2 SYGVKD. The V gene lost 6 bases and the J gene lost 4 bases, with 14 bases spanning the gap. The CDR3 covers 14 residues. The CDR3 reads CAISASEKPDTQYF. As DNA, the CDR3 is TGTGCCATCAGCGCCAGCGAGAAGCCAGATACGCAGTATTTT.

This clonotype was observed at least ten times. This chain links TRBV12-3 or TRBV12-4 with TRBJ2-7; D is uncertain. V was shortened by 8 bases and J by 7 bases, with 15 bases between the two germline ends. CDR3 length equals 12 residues. CDR3: CASSPDHREQYF. CDR3 DNA sequence: TGTGCCAGCTCTCCGGATCATCGGGAGCAGTACTTC.

The rearrangement joins TRBV5-1 to TRBJ1-1; no firm D call. CDR3 length: 14 residues. V was pared by 2 bases and J by 1 base, with 9 bases between. Germline V gives CDR1 SGHRS, CDR2 YFSETQ. The CDR3 spells CASSFRDKNTEAFF. In nucleotides, the CDR3 is TGCGCCAGCAGCTTCCGCGACAAGAACACTGAAGCTTTCTTT.